This TCR beta chain was identified in a study of monozygotic twins with inflammatory bowel disease. Germline V gene lookup returns CDR1 LGHDT and CDR2 YNNKEL (reference sequence). This CDR3 is 13 amino acids long. Every TCR library consumed around 4,000 ng of total RNA. Each CDR3 protein gets one entry in TCRdb, which reprocessed the 5' RACE reads and gives no DNA. This sample's table reports some 83,000 distinct CDR3 sequences. Unfractionated whole blood yielded total RNA, and T cells were not sorted. The J gene is TRBJ1-2, the V gene TRBV3-1. This sequence was found in a human donor with ulcerative colitis or Crohn's disease, or a healthy co-twin of an affected twin (not recorded which). Sequences were obtained from blood. CDR3 in amino acids: CASAGTSNYGYTF.